These T cell receptor beta chains were read from a single sample in a study of blood T cells in healthy people across ages. MiXCR, applied by TCRdb to the 5' RACE reads, yields one record per CDR3 protein. Of 1,500,000 or so distinct CDR3 sequences listed, roughly two fifths are singletons. Sequencing input: blood. Receptor source: a woman between 18 and 29 years old in good health. Both conserved end residues are part of each CDR3. D genes are given only for firm matches. Expanded clones get a size class; other rows say once, few or many, or leave the size out.

V: TRBV29-1; J: TRBJ1-3; D: .; size: .; CDR3: CSVASGLRGNTIYF; DNA: TGCAGCGTAGCCTCAGGGCTTAGGGGAAACACCATATATTTT
V: TRBV28; J: TRBJ2-3; D: TRBD1; size: few; CDR3: CASSLRGGMDTDTQYF; DNA: TGTGCCAGCAGTTTACGAGGGGGCATGGACACAGATACGCAGTATTTT
V: TRBV4-1; J: TRBJ2-1; D: .; size: once; CDR3: CASSQAYVDEQFF; DNA: TGCGCCAGCAGCCAAGCTTATGTGGATGAGCAGTTCTTC
V: TRBV12-3/TRBV12-4; J: TRBJ1-5; D: .; size: .; CDR3: CASSRPGVDNQPQHF; DNA: TGTGCCAGCAGTCGCCCAGGAGTAGACAATCAGCCCCAGCATTTT
V: TRBV7-9; J: TRBJ2-7; D: .; size: few; CDR3: CASSLVQSSEQYF; DNA: TGTGCCAGCAGCTTAGTACAGTCTAGCGAGCAGTACTTC
V: TRBV27; J: TRBJ2-7; D: TRBD1; size: .; CDR3: CASSLSIFGTGLSYEQYF; DNA: TGTGCCAGCAGTTTATCGATTTTTGGGACAGGGCTCTCCTACGAGCAGTACTTC
V: TRBV7-2; J: TRBJ1-2; D: .; size: .; CDR3: CASSLGHPESYGYTF; DNA: TGTGCCAGCAGCTTGGGTCATCCGGAGTCCTATGGCTACACCTTC
V: TRBV7-2; J: TRBJ2-3; D: .; size: .; CDR3: CASSLAPGMGADTQYF; DNA: TGTGCCAGCAGCTTAGCGCCAGGCATGGGGGCAGATACGCAGTATTTT
V: TRBV5-1; J: TRBJ2-3; D: TRBD1; size: .; CDR3: CASSLENRGFTDTQYF; DNA: TGCGCCAGCAGCTTGGAAAACAGGGGATTCACAGATACGCAGTATTTT
V: TRBV20-1; J: TRBJ2-3; D: .; size: .; CDR3: CSARGDSGGFTDTQYF; DNA: TGCAGTGCTAGAGGGGACAGTGGAGGGTTCACAGATACGCAGTATTTT
V: TRBV9; J: TRBJ2-1; D: TRBD2; size: .; CDR3: CASSEGLADLYNEQFF; DNA: TGTGCCAGCAGCGAGGGACTAGCGGATCTCTACAATGAGCAGTTCTTC
V: TRBV12-3/TRBV12-4; J: TRBJ1-4; D: TRBD1; size: .; CDR3: CASTSTGINEKLFF; DNA: TGTGCCAGCACCTCGACAGGGATTAATGAAAAACTGTTTTTT
V: TRBV6-5; J: TRBJ2-7; D: TRBD2; size: few; CDR3: CASSYTGGREQYF; DNA: TGTGCCAGCAGTTACACGGGGGGGAGAGAGCAGTACTTC
V: TRBV6-2/TRBV6-3; J: TRBJ2-5; D: TRBD1; size: many; CDR3: CASSSWDSVQETQYF; DNA: TGTGCCAGCAGTTCTTGGGACAGTGTGCAAGAGACCCAGTACTTC
V: TRBV9; J: TRBJ2-1; D: .; size: .; CDR3: CASSAGTGSYNEQFF; DNA: TGTGCCAGCAGCGCAGGGACTGGATCCTACAATGAGCAGTTCTTC
V: TRBV20-1; J: TRBJ2-5; D: .; size: .; CDR3: CSPGTRRETQYF; DNA: TGCAGCCCCGGGACCCGGCGAGAGACCCAGTACTTC
V: TRBV28; J: TRBJ1-5; D: TRBD1; size: few; CDR3: CASTMTGVQPQHF; DNA: TGTGCCAGCACCATGACAGGGGTTCAGCCCCAGCATTTT
V: TRBV10-3; J: TRBJ2-7; D: TRBD2; size: .; CDR3: CAISNGAGDEQYF; DNA: TGTGCCATCTCCAATGGCGCGGGGGACGAGCAGTACTTC
V: TRBV25-1; J: TRBJ1-2; D: .; size: few; CDR3: CASSDSGRGYTF; DNA: TGTGCCAGCAGTGATTCGGGGAGAGGCTACACCTTC
V: TRBV6-2/TRBV6-3; J: TRBJ2-3; D: .; size: few; CDR3: CASSATGPTQYF; DNA: TGTGCCAGCAGTGCGACAGGACCAACGCAGTATTTT
V: TRBV5-1; J: TRBJ2-3; D: .; size: few; CDR3: CASFTGTSRADTQYF; DNA: TGCGCCAGCTTCACCGGGACTTCGCGGGCGGATACGCAGTATTTT
V: TRBV5-6; J: TRBJ2-7; D: TRBD1; size: .; CDR3: CASNSEGQGNYEQYF; DNA: TGTGCCAGCAACAGCGAGGGACAGGGGAACTACGAGCAGTACTTC
V: TRBV4-2; J: TRBJ2-2; D: TRBD2; size: .; CDR3: CASSQGILAGVGTGELFF; DNA: TGTGCCAGCAGCCAAGGAATATTAGCGGGAGTGGGCACCGGGGAGCTGTTTTTT
V: TRBV5-1; J: TRBJ2-7; D: TRBD1; size: .; CDR3: CASPGTDKSEQYF; DNA: TGCGCCAGCCCAGGGACAGATAAAAGCGAGCAGTACTTC
V: TRBV12-3/TRBV12-4; J: TRBJ2-7; D: TRBD2; size: .; CDR3: CASSLTSGGYSYEQYF; DNA: TGTGCCAGCAGTTTAACTAGCGGGGGATACTCCTACGAGCAGTACTTC
V: TRBV5-1; J: TRBJ2-3; D: TRBD2; size: .; CDR3: CASSTIGTSSDMQYF; DNA: TGCGCCAGCAGCACTATAGGGACTAGCTCTGATATGCAGTATTTT
V: TRBV6-6; J: TRBJ1-6; D: .; size: .; CDR3: CASSYSREIYNSPLHF; DNA: TGTGCCAGCAGTTACTCAAGGGAGATATATAATTCACCCCTCCACTTT
V: TRBV4-1; J: TRBJ2-3; D: .; size: .; CDR3: CASSQASVDTQYF; DNA: TGCGCCAGCAGCCAAGCCTCGGTGGATACGCAGTATTTT
V: TRBV25-1; J: TRBJ2-7; D: TRBD1; size: .; CDR3: CASSETGTGNHEQYF; DNA: TGTGCCAGCAGTGAAACCGGGACAGGGAACCACGAGCAGTACTTC
V: TRBV7-6; J: TRBJ1-3; D: .; size: .; CDR3: CASSSRTTSGNTIYF; DNA: TGTGCCAGCAGCTCCCGGACAACCTCTGGAAACACCATATATTTT
V: TRBV19; J: TRBJ1-1; D: .; size: .; CDR3: CASSIVVRTTEAFF; DNA: TGTGCCAGTAGTATAGTTGTCAGAACCACTGAAGCTTTCTTT
V: TRBV15; J: TRBJ2-1; D: .; size: .; CDR3: CATSRGLGTRGWSEQFF; DNA: TGTGCCACCAGCAGAGGTCTGGGAACTAGGGGGTGGAGTGAGCAGTTCTTC
V: TRBV9; J: TRBJ1-2; D: TRBD1; size: once; CDR3: CASSVRDRPSMGYGYTF; DNA: TGTGCCAGCAGCGTACGGGACAGACCTAGTATGGGCTATGGCTACACCTTC
V: TRBV14; J: TRBJ2-1; D: .; size: .; CDR3: CASSQEWFSSAVSYNEQFF; DNA: TGTGCCAGCAGCCAAGAATGGTTTTCCTCAGCGGTCTCCTACAATGAGCAGTTCTTC
V: TRBV21-1; J: TRBJ2-4; D: .; size: .; CDR3: CASSKAPGTGGWAKNIQYF; DNA: TGTGCCAGCAGCAAGGCCCCCGGGACAGGGGGCTGGGCCAAAAACATTCAGTACTTC
V: TRBV4-1; J: TRBJ1-2; D: .; size: .; CDR3: CASSQVGFGGYTF; DNA: TGCGCCAGCAGCCAAGTGGGGTTCGGGGGCTACACCTTC
V: TRBV7-2; J: TRBJ2-5; D: .; size: .; CDR3: CASSVEGRFDEQYF; DNA: TGTGCCAGCAGCGTAGAAGGGCGTTTCGATGAGCAGTACTTC
V: TRBV4-2; J: TRBJ2-1; D: TRBD2; size: .; CDR3: CASSHALRGGRNEQFF; DNA: TGTGCCAGCAGCCACGCTTTGCGGGGGGGCCGTAATGAGCAGTTCTTC
V: TRBV20-1; J: TRBJ2-3; D: TRBD1; size: few; CDR3: CSAFDRGTDTQYF; DNA: TGCAGTGCTTTCGACAGGGGCACGGATACGCAGTATTTT
V: TRBV27; J: TRBJ2-1; D: .; size: .; CDR3: CASSPNRDPLGGGNLYEQFF; DNA: TGTGCCAGCAGTCCGAACCGGGACCCCCTAGGGGGGGGCAATTTATATGAGCAGTTCTTC
V: TRBV20-1; J: TRBJ1-1; D: .; size: .; CDR3: CSAIPGAVNTEAFF; DNA: TGCAGTGCTATTCCGGGGGCGGTAAACACTGAAGCTTTCTTT
V: TRBV20-1; J: TRBJ1-1; D: .; size: many; CDR3: CSAPQGENTEAFF; DNA: TGCAGTGCTCCCCAGGGAGAGAACACTGAAGCTTTCTTT
V: TRBV9; J: TRBJ2-1; D: .; size: .; CDR3: CASSVGVAREQFF; DNA: TGTGCCAGCAGCGTAGGTGTAGCCCGTGAGCAGTTCTTC
V: TRBV7-2; J: TRBJ2-1; D: TRBD1; size: .; CDR3: CASSLAFWDRGNEQFF; DNA: TGTGCCAGCAGCTTAGCGTTTTGGGACAGGGGCAATGAGCAGTTCTTC
V: TRBV6-2/TRBV6-3; J: TRBJ1-5; D: TRBD1; size: once; CDR3: CASSYRQGAWQPQHF; DNA: TGTGCCAGCAGTTATAGACAGGGAGCGTGGCAGCCCCAGCATTTT
V: TRBV2; J: TRBJ2-7; D: .; size: .; CDR3: CASRGQGGSVYEQYF; DNA: TGTGCCAGCAGAGGACAGGGAGGGAGTGTCTACGAGCAGTACTTC
V: TRBV18; J: TRBJ2-3; D: TRBD2; size: .; CDR3: CASSPKRGLAGGPDTQYF; DNA: TGTGCCAGCTCCCCAAAACGTGGACTAGCGGGGGGTCCAGATACGCAGTATTTT
V: TRBV9; J: TRBJ1-1; D: TRBD1; size: .; CDR3: CASSVETGSTEAFF; DNA: TGTGCCAGCAGCGTAGAGACAGGGAGCACTGAAGCTTTCTTT
V: TRBV13; J: TRBJ1-2; D: .; size: many; CDR3: CASSLLRDGYTF; DNA: TGTGCCAGCAGCTTACTCAGGGATGGCTACACCTTC
V: TRBV10-3; J: TRBJ1-1; D: .; size: .; CDR3: CAISVQPNTEAFF; DNA: TGTGCCATCAGTGTGCAGCCTAACACTGAAGCTTTCTTT
V: TRBV20-1; J: TRBJ2-3; D: .; size: .; CDR3: CSASPMGGRGSTDTQYF; DNA: TGCAGTGCTTCCCCAATGGGGGGGCGGGGGAGCACAGATACGCAGTATTTT
V: TRBV20-1; J: TRBJ1-1; D: TRBD1; size: .; CDR3: CSARDPIPSTGGNYYNTEAFF; DNA: TGCAGTGCTAGAGATCCGATCCCCTCCACAGGGGGCAATTATTATAACACTGAAGCTTTCTTT
V: TRBV6-2/TRBV6-3; J: TRBJ1-5; D: .; size: .; CDR3: CASSRTGQHQPQHF; DNA: TGTGCCAGCAGCCGGACCGGACAGCATCAGCCCCAGCATTTT
V: TRBV3-1; J: TRBJ2-7; D: .; size: .; CDR3: CASSQDLLGHDEQYF; DNA: TGTGCCAGCAGCCAAGACCTACTCGGGCATGACGAGCAGTACTTC